This T cell receptor beta chain was captured in a study of cytomegalovirus exposure and HLA in healthy donors. In the PCR, 60 Vbeta and 13 Jbeta primers were used. The repertoire was sequenced with immunoSEQ multiplex PCR; TCRdb's copy has only in-frame clones and lacks some. Here the sample spans 85,000 to 90,000 clones, roughly 85% being singletons. With regard to this clone: Its specificity is unknown.

Trimming took 6 bases from V and 4 from J, leaving 22 bases between them. Germline CDR1 is WSHSY and CDR2 is SAAADI. This CDR3 comprises 16 residues. General study findings and limits: Cytomegalovirus status, reportedly, was diagnosed with high specificity and sensitivity by the classifier. When analyzed later, a missense DCLRE1C variant was found to be linked to TCR beta V- and J-gene trimming.

V is TRBV10-2 and J is TRBJ2-7, with a possible D match to TRBD2 (7 bases). The sequence derives from a man aged 40-49 years in good health and CMV-seropositive. The specimen was PBMCs. CDR3 bases: TGCGCCAGCAGCTCCACCGCTGCGGGGGCTTGGTACGAGCAGTACTTC. Translation: CASSSTAAGAWYEQYF.